The clone carrying this T cell receptor beta chain was seen more than once but under ten times. Its antigen is not identified. The data are from a study of beta chain features in type 1 diabetes. Study-level findings and limits: The naive, central memory and Treg TCRB repertoires looked more alike in patients than they did in healthy donors. Type 1 diabetes patients had TCRB CDR3s that were shorter (moderately but significantly so) in all four CD4+ subsets. When VDJ junctions were examined, type 1 diabetes patients showed fewer insertions and more deletions.

Expressed TCRB transcripts were sequenced because the entire RNA isolate underwent reverse transcription. Some clones are missing from TCRdb's copy, which holds only in-frame ones; the method was immunoSEQ multiplex PCR. The repertoire holds about 700,000 clones, with around an eighth as singletons. The CDR3 loop spans 16 amino acids. Looked up from germline, CDR1 is MNHEY and CDR2 is SMNVEV (reference sequence). Losses at the gene ends were 4 bases for V and 7 bases for J; bases not matched to a gene: 10. Specimen: naive CD4+ T cells from blood. The receptor was derived from a man younger than 30 with type 1 diabetes. The rearrangement links TRBV27 to TRBJ2-3, with 11 bases matching TRBD2. The CDR3 bases are TGTGCCAGCAGTTCGCCGACTAGCGGGGACCCGAATACGCAGTATTTT. Its protein is CASSSPTSGDPNTQYF.